This T cell receptor (beta chain) was obtained from a study of shared clonotypes between healthy human individuals. CD45RO-negative cells were positively selected for CCR7, leaving out terminally differentiated effector memory CD45RA+ cells. Study results and limitations: In general, naive subsets displayed greater estimated richness than memory subsets did.

Germline V gene data show CDR1 as MNHNS and CDR2 as SASEGT. The V gene end was trimmed by 8 bases and the J gene end by 3 bases; junction bases not matched to a gene: 12. There are 15 residues in the CDR3. Evenly divided among several immunoSEQ plates was the genomic DNA of each subset. Some clones are missing from TCRdb's copy, which holds only in-frame ones; the method was immunoSEQ multiplex PCR. The sample gives 1.5 million to 2.5 million clones, roughly 95% of which show up once; 1.2% is in the top ten. Of note for this clone: Antigen specificity is unknown.

The sample comprised naive CD8+ T cells sorted from blood. This TCR derives from a man in his late teens or twenties in good health. The chain carries TRBV6-1 and TRBJ2-7; 8 nucleotides match TRBD1. The DNA for the CDR3 is TGTGCCAGCTCCCGAGCGGACAGGGCACACTACGAGCAGTACTTC. Protein sequence: CASSRADRAHYEQYF.